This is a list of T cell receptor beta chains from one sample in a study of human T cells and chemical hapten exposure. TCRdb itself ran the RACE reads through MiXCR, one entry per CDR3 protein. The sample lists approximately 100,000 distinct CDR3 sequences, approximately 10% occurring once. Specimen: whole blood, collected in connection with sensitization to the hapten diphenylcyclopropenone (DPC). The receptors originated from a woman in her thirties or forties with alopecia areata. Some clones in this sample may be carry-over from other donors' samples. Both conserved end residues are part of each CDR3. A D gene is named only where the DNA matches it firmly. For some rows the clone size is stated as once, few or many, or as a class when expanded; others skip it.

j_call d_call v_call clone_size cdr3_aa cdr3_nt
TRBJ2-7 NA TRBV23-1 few CASSRDLSYEQYF TGCGCCAGCAGTCGCGACCTCAGCTACGAGCAGTACTTC
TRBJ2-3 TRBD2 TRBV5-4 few CASSPGLAGGPDTQYF TGTGCCAGCAGCCCGGGACTAGCGGGGGGGCCAGATACGCAGTATTTT
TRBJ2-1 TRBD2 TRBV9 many CASSEAGGPGNEQFF TGTGCCAGCAGCGAAGCGGGAGGGCCGGGTAATGAGCAGTTCTTC
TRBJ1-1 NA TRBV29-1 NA CSAVKGLGTEAFF TGCAGCGCCGTGAAGGGGTTAGGCACTGAAGCTTTCTTT
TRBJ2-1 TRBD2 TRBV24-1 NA CATSDPTGTSSYNEQFF TGTGCCACCAGTGATCCAACGGGGACTAGCTCCTACAATGAGCAGTTCTTC
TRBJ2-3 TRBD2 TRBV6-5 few CASSYSSGGSSTDTQYF TGTGCCAGCAGTTACTCTTCTGGCGGGAGTAGCACAGATACGCAGTATTTT
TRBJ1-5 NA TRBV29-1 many CSVGDASNQPQHF TGCAGCGTTGGGGACGCTAGCAATCAGCCCCAGCATTTT
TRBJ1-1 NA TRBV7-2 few CASSLFLGGQLTNTEAFF TGTGCCAGCAGCTTATTTCTTGGAGGACAGCTTACAAACACTGAAGCTTTCTTT
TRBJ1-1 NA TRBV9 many CASSAGPYEAFF TGTGCCAGCAGCGCCGGACCCTATGAAGCTTTCTTT
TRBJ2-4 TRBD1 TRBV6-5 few CASRRSGQGVVIPYF TGTGCCAGCAGAAGATCCGGACAGGGGGTGGTGATCCCGTACTTC
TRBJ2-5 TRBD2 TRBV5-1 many CASSLQPSGRGVETQYF TGCGCCAGCAGCTTGCAACCTAGCGGGAGGGGAGTAGAGACCCAGTACTTC
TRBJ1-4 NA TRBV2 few CVSSDSATTNEKLFF TGTGTCAGCAGTGACAGCGCTACAACTAATGAAAAACTGTTTTTT
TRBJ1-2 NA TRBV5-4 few CASSPTGGGYGYTF TGTGCCAGCAGCCCGACGGGGGGTGGCTATGGCTACACCTTC
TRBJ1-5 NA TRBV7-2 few CASSLDGGSNQPQHF TGTGCCAGCAGCTTAGACGGAGGGAGCAATCAGCCCCAGCATTTT
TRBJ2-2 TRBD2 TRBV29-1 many CSAGTSGRFTGELFF TGCAGCGCTGGGACTAGCGGGCGCTTCACCGGGGAGCTGTTTTTT
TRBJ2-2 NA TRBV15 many CATSRDVTGELFF TGTGCCACCAGCAGAGATGTCACCGGGGAGCTGTTTTTT
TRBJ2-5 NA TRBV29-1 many CSAAERMQETQYF TGCAGCGCCGCCGAGCGGATGCAAGAGACCCAGTACTTC
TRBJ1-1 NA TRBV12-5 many CASGLNRVTGAFF TGTGCTAGTGGTTTGAACAGGGTGACGGGAGCTTTCTTT
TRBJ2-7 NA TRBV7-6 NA CASSLPGNSYEQYF TGTGCCAGCAGCTTACCGGGGAATTCCTACGAGCAGTACTTC
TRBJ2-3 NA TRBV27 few CASSHGQGQYF TGTGCCAGCAGCCACGGCCAAGGGCAGTATTTT
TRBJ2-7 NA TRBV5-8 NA CASRHRTSYEQYF TGTGCCAGCAGACACAGGACGTCCTACGAGCAGTACTTC
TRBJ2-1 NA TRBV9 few CASSVDHSYNEQFF TGTGCCAGCAGCGTAGACCATTCCTACAATGAGCAGTTCTTC
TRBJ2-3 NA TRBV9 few CASSVDALVYTQYF TGTGCCAGCAGCGTAGACGCCTTAGTGTATACGCAGTATTTT
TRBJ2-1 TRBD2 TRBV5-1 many CASSSGLAGDNEQFF TGCGCCAGCAGCTCCGGACTAGCGGGAGACAATGAGCAGTTCTTC
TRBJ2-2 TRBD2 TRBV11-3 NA CASSTGTSGFSGELFF TGTGCCAGCAGCACCGGGACTAGCGGGTTCTCCGGGGAGCTGTTTTTT
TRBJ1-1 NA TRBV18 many CASSPQGNTEAFF TGTGCCAGCTCACCCCAGGGGAACACTGAAGCTTTCTTT
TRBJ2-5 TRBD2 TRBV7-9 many CASSGPGGAKETQYF TGTGCCAGCAGCGGACCCGGGGGGGCCAAGGAGACCCAGTACTTC
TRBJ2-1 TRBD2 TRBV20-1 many CSASPLADSYNEQFF TGCAGTGCTAGTCCCCTAGCGGACTCCTACAATGAGCAGTTCTTC
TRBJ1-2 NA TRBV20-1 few CSASSNGGYTF TGCAGTGCTAGTAGTAATGGAGGCTACACCTTC
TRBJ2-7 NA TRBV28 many CASTGSPYEQYF TGTGCCAGTACAGGGAGCCCCTACGAGCAGTACTTC
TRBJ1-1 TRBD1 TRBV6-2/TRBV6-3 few CASSYSGRTGNTEAFF TGTGCCAGCAGTTACTCAGGGAGGACAGGGAACACTGAAGCTTTCTTT
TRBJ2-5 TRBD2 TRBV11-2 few CASSSAGESEETQYF TGTGCCAGCAGCTCAGCGGGAGAGTCAGAAGAGACCCAGTACTTC
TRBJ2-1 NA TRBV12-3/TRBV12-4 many CASGPPRNEQFF TGTGCCAGCGGACCGCCAAGGAATGAGCAGTTCTTC